Presented here are 14 T cell receptor beta chains from one specimen sequenced in a study of cytomegalovirus exposure and HLA in healthy donors. Method: immunoSEQ multiplex PCR; TCRdb's copy keeps in-frame clones and lacks some. The sample has roughly 120,000 clones, less than 90% seen once. The sequencing sample was made of PBMCs. Source of these receptors: a man between 18 and 29 years old in good health and CMV-seropositive.

This clone has only one observation. The chain carries TRBV7-7 and TRBJ2-1; perhaps TRBD2 as D (5 bases). V was trimmed by 5 bases and J by 7 bases, leaving 21 bases between them. Germline V gene lookup returns CDR1 SSHAT and CDR2 FNYEAQ (reference sequence). The CDR3 contains 16 residues. CDR3 sequence (DNA): TGTGCCAGCAGCCCTCTTTCGAACGAACGGGGTAATGAGCAGTTCTTC. It translates to CASSPLSNERGNEQFF.

The rearrangement links TRBV13 to TRBJ2-3; the match to TRBD2 covers 7 bases. The germline V gene encodes CDR1 PRHDT and CDR2 FYEKMQ (reference sequence). V gave up 7 bases and J gave up 6 bases; unmatched junction bases: 13. CDR3 length: 15 amino acids. The chain's CDR3 is CASTPGAGMGDTQYF. CDR3 nucleotide sequence: TGTGCCAGCACCCCAGGAGCGGGGATGGGGGATACGCAGTATTTT.

The chain carries TRBV5-6 and TRBJ2-5; TRBD2 aligns across 10 bases. Germline V gene lookup returns CDR1 SGHDT and CDR2 YYEEEE. The trim removed 1 base at V and 3 bases at J, leaving 3 bases unmatched. The CDR3 has 15 amino acids. The CDR3 sequence: CASSLRTSGEETQYF. CDR3 nucleotides: TGTGCCAGCAGCTTGAGAACTAGCGGGGAAGAGACCCAGTACTTC.

The chain uses TRBV27 and TRBJ1-5, with a tentative D call TRBD1 (6 bases). CDR1 is MNHEY, CDR2 SMNVEV, per germline (reference sequence). The ends were cut back, 9 bases at V and 2 bases at J, with 23 bases in the middle. The CDR3 runs to 17 residues. The CDR3 DNA reads TGTGCCAGTAGAGGGGGGGTGACTAGCTTGGGCAATCAGCCCCAGCATTTT. This encodes CASRGGVTSLGNQPQHF.

The chain employs TRBV4-1 and TRBJ2-1; possibly TRBD1 for D (5 bases). Trimming stripped 7 bases from V and 3 bases from J, with 16 bases between. The CDR3 has 15 amino acids. Germline V gene sequence: CDR1 MGHRA, CDR2 YSYEKL. CDR3 bases: TGCGCCAGCACACACCTAGGGGCAGGCTACAATGAGCAGTTCTTC. Protein sequence: CASTHLGAGYNEQFF.

V and J are TRBV27 and TRBJ1-2; D unclear. Germline V gene sequence: CDR1 MNHEY, CDR2 SMNVEV (reference sequence). The CDR3 consists of 12 residues. Trimming removed 6 bases from V and 9 bases from J, with 14 bases in between. The CDR3 DNA reads TGTGCCAGCAGCCGGGGAGGGAGCAGCTACACCTTC. Translation gives CASSRGGSSYTF.

V is TRBV7-2 and J is TRBJ2-2; D is possibly TRBD2 (6 bases). CDR1 and CDR2 (germline): SGHTA, FQGNSA. V lost 5 bases to trimming and J lost 4 bases, with 17 bases between them. The CDR3 has 16 residues. CDR3 in DNA: TGTGCCAGCAGCGCGACTAGGAATTTCCCCACCGGGGAGCTGTTTTTT. It yields the protein CASSATRNFPTGELFF.

The V gene is TRBV4-2, the J gene TRBJ2-3; 8 bases match TRBD1. Germline CDR1 and CDR2: LGHNA and YNFKEQ. The CDR3 extends over 18 amino acids. J gave up 2 bases and V 1 base, and 11 bases lay outside the gene matches. This chain's CDR3 is CASSQVETGEGDTDTQYF. CDR3 in DNA: TGTGCCAGCAGCCAAGTAGAGACAGGGGAAGGTGACACAGATACGCAGTATTTT.

The rearrangement joins TRBV4-2 to TRBJ2-2, with a possible D match to TRBD2 (5 bases). Germline-derived CDR1 and CDR2 are LGHNA and YNFKEQ. The CDR3 contains 18 residues. The V and J ends lost 0 bases and 0 bases respectively, with 14 bases between them. CDR3 nucleotide sequence: TGTGCCAGCAGCCAAGATGGAGGAAGGGCCTCGAACACCGGGGAGCTGTTTTTT. This encodes CASSQDGGRASNTGELFF.

The rearrangement joins TRBV7-9 to TRBJ1-1; 8 bases match TRBD1. V was pared by 2 bases and J by 4 bases, with 0 bases of the junction left unmatched. The CDR3 extends over 13 amino acids. The germline gives CDR1 SEHNR, CDR2 FQNEAQ (reference sequence). CDR3 residues: CASSLTGGTEAFF. The CDR3 bases are TGTGCCAGCAGCTTAACAGGGGGCACTGAAGCTTTCTTT.

The chain joins TRBV6-5 to TRBJ2-7; 9 nucleotides match TRBD1. Germline V CDR1 and CDR2: MNHEY, SVGAGI. The V gene end was trimmed by 0 bases and the J gene end by 0 bases; junction bases not matched to a gene: 3. This CDR3 contains 16 residues. The CDR3 reads CASSYSWDRASYEQYF. The CDR3 DNA reads as TGTGCCAGCAGTTACTCTTGGGACAGGGCCTCCTACGAGCAGTACTTC.

The rearrangement joins TRBV5-6 to TRBJ2-7, with 7 bases fitting TRBD2. J lost 7 bases, V lost 0 bases, and 1 base had no gene match. This CDR3 has 12 amino acids. Germline values: CDR1 SGHDT, CDR2 YYEEEE. For the CDR3, the DNA is TGTGCCAGCAGCTTGGCTAGCGGAGAGCAGTACTTC. Amino acid sequence: CASSLASGEQYF.

The CDR3 DNA reads TGCGCCAGCAGCCAAGTCGGGAGCTATGGCTACACCTTC. It yields the protein CASSQVGSYGYTF. This rearrangement joins TRBV4-1 to TRBJ1-2; no reliable D call. The CDR3 contains 13 residues. Germline V gene data show CDR1 as MGHRA and CDR2 as YSYEKL. V was clipped by 1 base and J by 4 bases, with 7 bases between them.

This chain joins TRBV10-3 and TRBJ2-3; D possibly corresponds to TRBD2 (7 bases). Germline CDR1 is ENHRY and CDR2 is SYGVKD. Trimming left V 10 bases short and J 2 bases short, with 10 bases between. The CDR3 sequence is 12 residues long. CDR3 sequence reads: CASGGATDTQYF. The CDR3 DNA follows: TGTGCCAGCGGGGGCGCCACAGATACGCAGTATTTT.